Listed here is a single T cell receptor (beta chain). Sequencing used immunoSEQ multiplex PCR; TCRdb keeps in-frame clones, though not all of them. The sample holds about 130,000 clones, around three quarters seen once. This sample is drawn from a study of blood T cell repertoires in COVID-19. The overall study: The cDNA or gDNA used as material had been derived from T cells, B-cell-depleted T cells, or PBMCs.

With V trimmed by 10 bases and J by 4 bases, 3 bases remained unmatched. Germline V gene lookup returns CDR1 LGHDT and CDR2 YNNKEL (reference sequence). The CDR3 sequence is 13 residues long. The sample consisted of peripheral blood. The V call is TRBV3-1 (or the pseudogene TRBV3-2), the J call TRBJ1-6; TRBD1 matches at 8 bases. This sequence was found in a human donor in a cohort sampled during active COVID-19. CDR3 in DNA: TGTGCCACACAGGGGGTTTATAATTCACCCCTCCACTTT. It yields the protein CATQGVYNSPLHF.